These 32 T cell receptor beta chains were sequenced from one sample in a study of T-cell memory formation after mild COVID-19. Via MiXCR, TCRdb re-called the 5' RACE reads, giving one row per CDR3 protein. The sample has hundreds of thousands of distinct CDR3 sequences, roughly 22% seen once. Sequenced input: PBMCs or a T cell subset sorted from them (not recorded which). All receptors come from an adult woman who had mild COVID-19 (a few samples of this study predate the infection). Cell type and time point are not known.

This chain uses TRBV20-1 with TRBJ2-5; D perhaps matches TRBD2 (5 bases). V lost 5 bases to trimming and J lost 4 bases, with 17 bases between them. Germline values: CDR1 DFQATT, CDR2 SNEGSKA (reference sequence). The CDR3 has 14 residues. CDR3 nucleotides: TGCAGTGCTCCATCTCTTGGTGAGGGAGAGACCCAGTACTTC. It codes for CSAPSLGEGETQYF.

This clonotype was seen ten or more times. The chain uses TRBV18 and TRBJ2-7; D is unresolved. CDR3 length equals 12 residues. Trimming took 3 bases from V and 0 from J, leaving 3 bases between them. The V gene's germline CDR1 is KGHSH and CDR2 LQKENI. The chain's CDR3 is CASSPSSYEQYF. The CDR3 nucleotides read TGTGCCAGCTCACCTAGCTCCTACGAGCAGTACTTC.

This clonotype came up a few times. Here the CDR3 omits its conserved ending phenylalanine or tryptophan, so a read error is the likely source. The chain carries TRBV20-1 and TRBJ1-2; 7 nucleotides line up with TRBD1. Germline V gives CDR1 DFQATT, CDR2 SNEGSKA (reference sequence). With 5 bases clipped from V and 2 bases from J, the junction kept 2 bases outside the gene matches. The CDR3 has 12 amino acids. The CDR3 DNA sequence: TGCAGTGCTCCGGGACAGAACTATGGCTACACCTCC. Its translation: CSAPGQNYGYTS.

This clonotype has only a few counts. The chain uses TRBV25-1 and TRBJ2-2; perhaps TRBD2 as D (6 bases). Trimming stripped 5 bases from V and 4 bases from J, with 17 bases between. The CDR3 extends over 16 amino acids. Germline CDR1 reads MGHDK; CDR2 reads SYGVNS. CDR3 amino acids: CASSFLFGGCTGELFF. Written as DNA, the CDR3 is TGTGCCAGCAGTTTCCTTTTTGGAGGGTGCACCGGGGAGCTGTTTTTT.

This clonotype appeared a few times. The V and J genes are TRBV30 and TRBJ1-2, with a weak D call TRBD1 (5 bases). V was pared by 4 bases and J by 4 bases, with 22 bases between. The CDR3 runs to 16 residues. CDR1 GTSNPN and CDR2 SVGIG come from the germline V gene (reference sequence). The CDR3 DNA reads as TGTGCCTGGAATGGTGGGGACCGGGAACGGGGCTATGGCTACACCTTC. Translated, it gives CAWNGGDRERGYGYTF.

This clonotype was detected only a few times. This rearrangement joins TRBV20-1 to TRBJ2-2, with TRBD2 matching 11 bases. CDR3 length: 16 amino acids. Germline V gives CDR1 DFQATT, CDR2 SNEGSKA (reference sequence). V lost 6 bases and J lost 5; bases outside the gene matches: 11. Here the CDR3 DNA reads TGCAGTGCGATTCCCCTAGCGGGGGGCCGTACCGGGGAGCTGTTTTTT. It encodes CSAIPLAGGRTGELFF.

CDR3 residues: CASSPGFLSDTQYF. CDR3 bases: TGTGCCAGCAGCCCGGGATTTTTATCAGATACGCAGTATTTT. The chain carries TRBV7-2 and TRBJ2-3, with D possibly being TRBD2 (5 bases). Trimming cost V 5 bases and J 4 bases, with 13 bases left between them. The CDR3 consists of 14 residues. The germline CDR1 and CDR2 sequences are SGHTA and FQGNSA. Variable domain in full (rest from reference TRBV7-2 and TRBJ2-3): GAGVSQSPSNKVTEKGKDVELRCDPISGHTALYWYRQSLGQGLEFLIYFQGNSAPDKSGLPSDRFSAERTGGSVSTLTIQRTQQEDSAVYLCASSPGFLSDTQYFGPGTRLTVL.

In its sample, this clonotype was seen a few times. The chain carries TRBV5-1 and TRBJ2-7; the D call may be TRBD1 or TRBD2 (5 bases each). The germline V gene encodes CDR1 SGHRS and CDR2 YFSETQ. This CDR3 spans 14 amino acids. The V end was cut by 4 bases, the J end by 3 bases, with 14 bases between. The CDR3 sequence: CASSPVPGHYEQYF. The CDR3 DNA is TGCGCCAGCAGCCCTGTCCCGGGGCACTACGAGCAGTACTTC.

The chain has TRBV4-3 and TRBJ2-1; TRBD1 is a possible D gene (6 bases). The V gene's germline CDR1 is LGHNA and CDR2 YSLEER. This CDR3 has 16 residues. V gave up 1 base and J gave up 4 bases, with 14 bases separating them. CDR3 residues: CASSQVTGHLYNEQFF. The CDR3 region has the DNA TGCGCCAGCAGCCAAGTAACAGGGCACCTATACAATGAGCAGTTCTTC.

The chain joins TRBV9 to TRBJ2-1; D is perhaps TRBD1 (7 bases). The CDR3 extends over 12 amino acids. V was shortened by 7 bases and J by 8 bases, with 13 bases between the two germline ends. The germline gives CDR1 SGDLS, CDR2 YYNGEE. CDR3 in amino acids: CASSGGQDEQFF. CDR3 in DNA: TGTGCCAGCTCAGGGGGGCAGGATGAGCAGTTCTTC.

This chain connects TRBV20-1 to TRBJ2-5, with 7 bases aligning to TRBD2. The germline V gene has CDR1 DFQATT and CDR2 SNEGSKA (reference sequence). The junction had 5 bases not matched to a gene; V was cut back by 1 base and J by 0 bases. The CDR3 is 15 amino acids. The CDR3 nucleotides read TGCAGTGCTAGAGTAAGCGGGGCAGACCAAGAGACCCAGTACTTC. Encoded protein: CSARVSGADQETQYF.

The V call is TRBV5-1, the J call TRBJ2-3, with TRBD1 identical over 7 bases. Germline V CDR1 and CDR2: SGHRS, YFSETQ. There are 15 residues in the CDR3. The V gene end was trimmed by 0 bases and the J gene end by 2 bases; junction bases not matched to a gene: 3. The CDR3 spells CASSLVGTDTDTQYF. DNA of the CDR3: TGCGCCAGCAGCTTGGTTGGGACAGACACAGATACGCAGTATTTT.

This clonotype was counted ten times or more. The rearrangement joins TRBV14 to TRBJ2-4, with D perhaps TRBD1 or TRBD2 (5 bases each). The V end lost 2 bases, the J end lost 3 bases, and 17 bases lay between the germline ends. Germline V gene sequence: CDR1 SGHDN, CDR2 FVKESK. The CDR3 extends over 17 amino acids. Written as DNA, the CDR3 is TGTGCCAGCAGCCAACACCGGGGCTCGCGTGGCAAAAACATTCAGTACTTC. This codes for CASSQHRGSRGKNIQYF.

V usage is TRBV7-2 and J usage is TRBJ2-1; possibly TRBD1 or TRBD2 for D (5 bases each). Per germline, CDR1 SGHTA and CDR2 FQGNSA. Trimming stripped 4 bases from V and 15 bases from J, with 16 bases between. This CDR3 has 12 residues. This chain's CDR3 is CASSYRDLPAFF. In DNA, the CDR3 is TGTGCCAGCAGCTACCGGGACCTGCCAGCGTTCTTC.

The J gene is TRBJ2-2, the V gene TRBV9, with a weak D call TRBD1 (6 bases). The CDR3 has 16 amino acids. Germline CDR1 reads SGDLS; CDR2 reads YYNGEE. V was pared by 6 bases and J by 0 bases, with 15 bases between. CDR3 nucleotide sequence: TGTGCCAGCAAGGCCGAGGGGGTAGCGAACACCGGGGAGCTGTTTTTT. This gives the protein CASKAEGVANTGELFF.

This chain uses TRBV7-9 with TRBJ2-1, with TRBD2 as a possible D gene (6 bases). Trimming removed 4 bases at V and 7 bases at J, with 17 bases between. Germline-derived CDR1 and CDR2 are SEHNR and FQNEAQ (reference sequence). There are 15 residues in the CDR3. The CDR3 nucleotides read TGTGCCAGCAGCTCCCTCCGGGACTCCCCTAATGAGCAGTTCTTC. Protein sequence: CASSSLRDSPNEQFF.

There are a few counts of this clonotype. The rearrangement links TRBV2 to TRBJ2-2; D may be TRBD1 (5 bases). There are 15 residues in the CDR3. Between the trimmed V and J ends, which lost 8 bases and 4 bases, there was a span of 17 bases. CDR1 is SNHLY, CDR2 FYNNEI, per germline. CDR3 region: CASLPGRTPTGELFF. The CDR3 nucleotides read TGTGCCAGCCTACCAGGGCGTACCCCCACCGGGGAGCTGTTTTTT. The full variable domain, with the rest looked up from reference TRBV2 and TRBJ2-2, is EPEVTQTPSHQVTQMGQEVILRCVPISNHLYFYWYRQILGQKVEFLVSFYNNEISEKSEIFDDQFSVERPDGSNFTLKIRSTKLEDSAMYFCASLPGRTPTGELFFGEGSRLTVL.

In this sample, this clonotype turned up a few times. The chain links TRBV20-1 to TRBJ2-3; D tentatively reads TRBD1 or TRBD2 (5 bases each). The CDR3 has 15 residues. Trimming cost V 0 bases and J 5 bases, with 15 bases left between them. Germline CDR1 is DFQATT and CDR2 is SNEGSKA (reference sequence). This CDR3 reads CSARDDGTGRDTQYF. The CDR3 DNA is TGCAGTGCTAGAGATGATGGGACGGGGCGAGATACGCAGTATTTT.

The chain combines TRBV7-8 with TRBJ1-5, with TRBD1 as a possible D gene (5 bases). The ends were cut back, 1 base at V and 4 bases at J, with 11 bases in the middle. CDR3 length equals 15 residues. The germline V gene encodes CDR1 SGHVS and CDR2 FQNEAQ. CDR3 DNA: TGTGCCAGCAGCTTAGGAGGGGCTGGGAATCAGCCCCAGCATTTT. Protein product: CASSLGGAGNQPQHF. Filled out from reference TRBV7-8 and TRBJ1-5, the complete variable domain reads GAGVSQSPRYKVAKRGQDVALRCDPISGHVSLFWYQQALGQGPEFLTYFQNEAQLDKSGLPSDRFFAERPEGSVSTLKIQRTQQEDSAVYLCASSLGGAGNQPQHFGDGTRLSIL.

The gene calls are TRBV18 and TRBJ2-1; TRBD2 aligns across 13 bases. The CDR3 has 16 amino acids. Germline values: CDR1 KGHSH, CDR2 LQKENI. The V segment lost 4 bases and the J segment 10 bases; nucleotides outside the gene matches: 10. CDR3 region: CASSLGTSGVLEEQFF. The CDR3 DNA sequence: TGTGCCAGCTCACTCGGGACTAGCGGGGTTCTCGAGGAGCAGTTCTTC.

The CDR3 region is CASSVGMASGRTPFYEQYF. DNA for the CDR3: TGTGCCAGCAGCGTAGGGATGGCTAGCGGGAGGACCCCCTTCTACGAGCAGTACTTC. The V and J genes are TRBV9 and TRBJ2-7; the match to TRBD2 covers 11 bases. CDR3 size: 19 residues. The V segment lost 0 bases and the J segment 3 bases; nucleotides outside the gene matches: 14. The germline gives CDR1 SGDLS, CDR2 YYNGEE.

The chain recombines TRBV12-3 or TRBV12-4 with TRBJ1-2; D is unclear. Deletions cut 8 bases from V and 6 bases from J, with 22 bases between. This CDR3 is 15 amino acids long. The CDR3, as DNA: TGTGCCAGCTCCTATGCCCCTGGCGGGTTCGATGGCTACACCTTC. Translation gives CASSYAPGGFDGYTF.

This clonotype was seen a handful of times. This rearrangement joins TRBV12-3 or TRBV12-4 to TRBJ1-2; 7 nucleotides match TRBD1. The CDR3 contains 15 residues. J was trimmed by 4 bases and V by 1 base; bases with no gene match: 6. The DNA for the CDR3 is TGTGCCAGCAGTTTAGAGACAGGGTACACCTATGGCTACACCTTC. This sequence encodes CASSLETGYTYGYTF.

This clonotype was recorded a few times. This sequence joins TRBV7-7 and TRBJ2-5, with 7 bases aligning to TRBD1. Germline V gene sequence: CDR1 SSHAT, CDR2 FNYEAQ (reference sequence). The CDR3 is made up of 13 amino acids. The junction had 7 bases not matched to a gene; V was cut back by 5 bases and J by 7 bases. CDR3 amino acids: CASSQEGAGTQYF. The CDR3 nucleotides are TGTGCCAGCAGCCAAGAGGGGGCGGGGACCCAGTACTTC.

This clonotype was observed at least ten times. The chain carries TRBV5-1 and TRBJ2-2, with D perhaps matching TRBD1 (6 bases). The CDR3 is 15 residues long. The germline V and J ends were trimmed by 0 bases and 1 base, with 7 bases remaining between them. Per the germline V gene, CDR1 is SGHRS and CDR2 is YFSETQ. The DNA of the CDR3 is TGCGCCAGCAGCTTGGGGGGACAGAACACCGGGGAGCTGTTTTTT. Protein sequence: CASSLGGQNTGELFF.

V is TRBV6-6 and J is TRBJ2-7; D is unclear. The V end lost 2 bases, the J end lost 0 bases, and 11 bases lay between the germline ends. Germline CDR1 is MNHNY and CDR2 is SVGAGI (reference sequence). The CDR3 runs to 15 residues. This CDR3 reads CASSYGVTSSYEQYF. The CDR3 coding sequence is TGTGCCAGCAGTTACGGCGTTACAAGCTCCTACGAGCAGTACTTC.

This clonotype was seen a few times. CDR3 loop: CAISPGQGAREQYF. CDR3 in DNA: TGTGCCATCAGTCCGGGACAGGGGGCTCGGGAGCAGTACTTC. The chain has TRBV10-3 and TRBJ2-7; 12 bases are a match to TRBD1. The CDR3 runs 14 residues. Trimming cost V 5 bases and J 7 bases; bases outside gene matches: 6. CDR1 and CDR2 from the germline V gene are ENHRY and SYGVKD.

This clonotype turned up a few times. The chain joins TRBV29-1 to TRBJ2-5; maybe TRBD1 (5 bases). This CDR3 comprises 12 residues. Per germline, CDR1 SQVTM and CDR2 ANQGSEA. CDR3 nucleotide sequence: TGCACAGGGATCGCTAACCAAGAGACCCAGTACTTC. Its protein is CTGIANQETQYF.

This clonotype was recorded a few times. The genes are TRBV12-3 or TRBV12-4 and TRBJ2-1, with 10 bases matching TRBD2. Trimming took 5 bases from V and 5 from J; bases not matched to a gene: 12. This CDR3 comprises 17 residues. The CDR3 here is CASSRRTSGQRHNEQFF. The CDR3 bases are TGTGCCAGCAGTCGGAGGACTAGCGGACAGCGGCACAATGAGCAGTTCTTC.

This clonotype was counted a single time. The chain couples TRBV5-1 to TRBJ1-3; 7 bases agree with TRBD1. The V gene end was trimmed by 1 base and the J gene end by 0 bases; junction bases not matched to a gene: 4. The CDR3 totals 16 residues. Germline V gene lookup returns CDR1 SGHRS and CDR2 YFSETQ. The CDR3 DNA reads TGCGCCAGCAGCTTGTTAGGACAGGCCTCTGGAAACACCATATATTTT. This translates into CASSLLGQASGNTIYF. Using reference TRBV5-1 and TRBJ1-3 for the parts outside the CDR3, the full variable domain is KAGVTQTPRYLIKTRGQQVTLSCSPISGHRSVSWYQQTPGQGLQFLFEYFSETQRNKGNFPGRFSGRQFSNSRSEMNVSTLELGDSALYLCASSLLGQASGNTIYFGEGSWLTVV.

V usage is TRBV11-2 and J usage is TRBJ2-2; the D is unclear. V dropped 2 bases and J dropped 4 bases, with 8 bases sitting between them. The germline CDR1 and CDR2 sequences are SGHAT and FQNNGV. The CDR3 consists of 14 residues. In DNA, the CDR3 is TGTGCCAGCAGCTTATATCTGGGCACCGGGGAGCTGTTTTTT. It yields the protein CASSLYLGTGELFF.

This clonotype was seen more than once but under ten times. The chain combines TRBV18 with TRBJ2-7; 7 bases line up with TRBD1. CDR3 length: 14 amino acids. CDR1 is KGHSH, CDR2 LQKENI, per germline. V shed 6 bases, J shed 5 bases, and the junction held 10 bases outside the gene matches. The DNA of the CDR3 is TGTGCCAGCTCCCTAAACAGGGGAGCCCACGAGCAGTACTTC. Translating gives CASSLNRGAHEQYF. The whole variable domain, filled in from reference TRBV18 and TRBJ2-7, reads NAGVMQNPRHLVRRRGQEARLRCSPMKGHSHVYWYRQLPEEGLKFMVYLQKENIIDESGMPKERFSAEFPKEGPSILRIQQVVRGDSAAYFCASSLNRGAHEQYFGPGTRLTVT.